The 29 T cell receptor beta chains in this list originate from one sample, sequenced in a study of T-cell reconstitution after alpha-beta-depleted transplantation in children. The library targeted TCRbeta and was prepared with unique molecular identifiers. Each CDR3 protein gets one entry after TCRdb re-called the PCR reads with MiXCR. The table has approximately 130,000 distinct CDR3 sequences, roughly 9.7% seen once. Material: PBMCs, mostly from graft donor cells, obtained 180 days after TCRalphabeta/CD19-depleted stem cell transplant. All receptors derive from a girl under three years old who had a stem cell transplant for combined immunodeficiency, so the T cells may come from the graft donor.

In its sample, this clonotype was seen a few times. This chain connects TRBV20-1 to TRBJ2-5; 8 bases map to TRBD1. The CDR3 loop spans 14 amino acids. Germline V gene sequence: CDR1 DFQATT, CDR2 SNEGSKA (reference sequence). V shed 0 bases and J 2 bases; nucleotides not matched to a gene: 2. CDR3 bases: TGCAGTGCTAGAGATGGACAGGGACAAGAGACCCAGTACTTC. Residues: CSARDGQGQETQYF.

The chain combines TRBV29-1 with TRBJ1-1; D not resolved. The CDR3 length is 13 residues. Trimming pared 8 bases from V and 4 bases from J, leaving 17 bases between. Germline CDR1 SQVTM, CDR2 ANQGSEA. CDR3 loop: CSPFARGGTEAFF. The CDR3 DNA sequence: TGCAGCCCCTTCGCGCGGGGAGGCACTGAAGCTTTCTTT.

The chain joins TRBV7-2 to TRBJ1-2, with D tentatively TRBD1 (6 bases). The V and J ends lost 4 bases and 4 bases respectively, with 16 bases between them. The CDR3 loop spans 15 amino acids. Looked up from germline, CDR1 is SGHTA and CDR2 is FQGNSA. This CDR3 reads CASSSTGNGGYGYTF. The CDR3 DNA reads TGTGCCAGCAGCTCAACAGGGAACGGCGGCTATGGCTACACCTTC.

The chain uses TRBV7-3 and TRBJ2-3, with 13 bases lining up with TRBD2. Looked up from germline, CDR1 is SGHTA and CDR2 is FQGTGA. The J segment lost 4 bases and the V segment lost 1 base, leaving 2 bases of the junction unmatched. The CDR3 contains 16 residues. CDR3 nucleotides: TGTGCCAGCAGCTTAATGACTAGCGGGAGGCCAGATACGCAGTATTTT. As protein: CASSLMTSGRPDTQYF. Filled out from reference TRBV7-3 and TRBJ2-3, the complete variable domain reads GAGVSQTPSNKVTEKGKYVELRCDPISGHTALYWYRQSLGQGPEFLIYFQGTGAADDSGLPNDRFFAVRPEGSVSTLKIQRTERGDSAVYLCASSLMTSGRPDTQYFGPGTRLTVL.

This clonotype occurred a few times. The CDR3 DNA reads TGTGCCAGCAGTACAGGCCACAATGAGCAGTTCTTC. Encoded protein: CASSTGHNEQFF. The chain employs TRBV27 and TRBJ2-1, with D tentatively TRBD1 (5 bases). Looked up from germline, CDR1 is MNHEY and CDR2 is SMNVEV (reference sequence). This CDR3 is built from 12 residues. V was pared by 5 bases and J by 5 bases, with 7 bases between.

V and J are TRBV11-1 and TRBJ2-6, with TRBD1 matching 9 bases. Germline V CDR1 and CDR2: SGHAT, FQDESV (reference sequence). The CDR3 extends over 19 amino acids. V dropped 7 bases and J dropped 3; count of bases not matched to a gene: 16. This chain's CDR3 is CASTHWGQGTSLGANVLTF. DNA of the CDR3: TGTGCCAGCACCCATTGGGGACAGGGAACCTCGCTTGGGGCCAACGTCCTGACTTTC.

This clonotype was seen repeatedly, ten times or more. The V call is TRBV5-6, the J call TRBJ1-4; possible D gene TRBD1, 6 bases. Germline V gene data show CDR1 as SGHDT and CDR2 as YYEEEE. The germline V and J ends were trimmed by 0 bases and 4 bases, with 10 bases remaining between them. The CDR3 length is 15 residues. In nucleotides, the CDR3 is TGTGCCAGCAGCTTGGTGGGGGCCGGTAATGAAAAACTGTTTTTT. It codes for CASSLVGAGNEKLFF.

Only a few counts were recorded for this clonotype. The chain is built from TRBV20-1 and TRBJ2-3; D unclear. This CDR3 spans 12 amino acids. CDR1 is DFQATT, CDR2 SNEGSKA, per germline (reference sequence). Trimming left V 3 bases short and J 4 bases short, with 8 bases between. CDR3 nucleotide sequence: TGCAGTGCTAGCGAAGACCCAGATACGCAGTATTTT. Amino acids: CSASEDPDTQYF.

The chain has TRBV5-6 and TRBJ1-4; D possibly corresponds to TRBD1 (5 bases). CDR3 length: 14 residues. V lost 0 bases to trimming and J lost 14 bases, with 17 bases between them. Per the germline V gene, CDR1 is SGHDT and CDR2 is YYEEEE. CDR3 nucleotides: TGTGCCAGCAGCTTGGGGCCAGGGCCCCGTGGTCTGTTTTTT. Residues: CASSLGPGPRGLFF.

The rearrangement links TRBV4-1 to TRBJ2-3; 9 bases agree with TRBD1. V lost 4 bases, J lost 3 bases, and 5 bases stayed unmatched. Germline CDR1 and CDR2: MGHRA and YSYEKL. The CDR3 has 15 residues. This CDR3 is CASSLPGQGTDTQYF. The CDR3 nucleotides read TGCGCCAGCAGCCTTCCGGGACAGGGAACAGATACGCAGTATTTT.

The V call is TRBV28, the J call TRBJ1-5, with no clear D. The CDR3 totals 17 residues. Germline CDR1 MDHEN, CDR2 SYDVKM. The CDR3 DNA follows: TGTACCTGCAGTTTAACTACAAATCCATTCCGGAATCAGCCCCAGCATTTT. Residues: CTCSLTTNPFRNQPQHF. Filled out from reference TRBV28 and TRBJ1-5, the complete variable domain reads DVKVTQSSRYLVKRTGEKVFLECVQDMDHENMFWYRQDPGLGLRLIYFSYDVKMKEKGDIPEGYSVSREKKERFSLILESASTNQTSMYLCTCSLTTNPFRNQPQHFGDGTRLSIL.

The table lists this clonotype with a few counts. J is TRBJ2-1 and V is TRBV29-1, with D possibly being TRBD1 (6 bases). Germline assignment: CDR1 SQVTM and CDR2 ANQGSEA. V lost 7 bases and J lost 4, with 14 bases in between. The CDR3 runs 13 residues. The CDR3 spells CSGYGTSYNEQFF. CDR3 nucleotides: TGCAGCGGATACGGGACATCTTACAATGAGCAGTTCTTC.

This clonotype turned up a few times. V is TRBV28 and J is TRBJ2-7; D assignment may be TRBD1 or TRBD2 (5 bases each). Trimming stripped 3 bases from V and 3 bases from J, with 15 bases between. Germline V gene lookup returns CDR1 MDHEN and CDR2 SYDVKM. The CDR3 contains 15 residues. The CDR3 is CASSFRAGTFYEQYF. The CDR3 DNA is TGTGCCAGCAGTTTCAGGGCCGGGACCTTCTACGAGCAGTACTTC.

The chain recombines TRBV15 with TRBJ1-1, with TRBD1 identical over 8 bases. The CDR3 runs 15 residues. The germline gives CDR1 LNHNV, CDR2 YYDKDF (reference sequence). V was clipped by 1 base and J by 10 bases; unmatched bases: 11. The CDR3 nucleotides are TGTGCCACCAGCAGAGGCGGACAGGGACGGGGGGGAGCTTTCTTT. This gives the protein CATSRGGQGRGGAFF.

A remark on this clonotype: The junction does not match germline at one end; this may be a read error. The chain is built from TRBV3-1 and TRBJ1-2; D possibly corresponds to TRBD1 (6 bases). Per the germline V gene, CDR1 is LGHDT and CDR2 is YNNKEL (reference sequence). CDR3 length equals 16 residues. The CDR3 spells CACSARDRPSNYGYTF. The CDR3, as DNA: TGTGCCTGCAGCGCCCGAGACAGGCCATCTAACTATGGCTACACCTTC.

About this clonotype: A clone one base away is much larger, so this may be a read error. The genes are TRBV12-3 or TRBV12-4 and TRBJ2-7; 14 bases are shared with TRBD2. This CDR3 region has 18 residues. The CDR3 loop is CAISLAGTSGRLSYEQYF. The DNA of the CDR3 is TGTGCCATCAGTCTCGCCGGGACTAGCGGGAGACTCTCCTACGAGCAGTACTTC.

This chain connects TRBV7-2 to TRBJ2-3; 8 bases agree with TRBD1. The CDR3 covers 16 residues. Germline V lookup: CDR1 SGHTA, CDR2 FQGNSA. Unmatched junction bases numbered 7, after V lost 1 base and J lost 4 bases. Here the CDR3 reads CASSLVGRGRPDTQYF. The CDR3 DNA reads as TGTGCCAGCAGCTTAGTTGGCAGGGGGCGGCCAGATACGCAGTATTTT.

This clonotype was counted between two and nine times. The rearrangement joins TRBV5-5 to TRBJ2-7; D tentatively reads TRBD1 or TRBD2 (5 bases each). Germline CDR1 is SGHKS and CDR2 is YYEKEE (reference sequence). The CDR3 consists of 12 residues. The ends were cut back, 6 bases at V and 2 bases at J, with 9 bases in the middle. CDR3 sequence (DNA): TGTGCCAGCAATAGGGGAGCCTACGAGCAGTACTTC. This translates into CASNRGAYEQYF.

V and J are TRBV29-1 and TRBJ2-7; 11 nucleotides match TRBD2. With V trimmed by 3 bases and J by 0 bases, 4 bases remained unmatched. This CDR3 spans 15 amino acids. Germline loops: CDR1 SQVTM, CDR2 ANQGSEA. The CDR3 bases are TGCAGCGTTGAGACCCTAGCGGGAGGCTCCTACGAGCAGTACTTC. Protein product: CSVETLAGGSYEQYF.

This chain uses TRBV24-1 with TRBJ2-3; weak D call: TRBD1 (6 bases). The germline V gene has CDR1 KGHDR and CDR2 SFDVKD. V lost 3 bases and J lost 3, with 15 bases in between. This CDR3 contains 16 residues. In nucleotides, the CDR3 is TGTGCCACCAGTGATCCCACTCGCAGGGGTACAGATACGCAGTATTTT. This translates into CATSDPTRRGTDTQYF.

This chain connects TRBV29-1 to TRBJ2-1; 9 positions match TRBD2. V lost 1 base to trimming and J lost 1 base; unmatched junction nucleotides: 8. The CDR3 contains 17 residues. CDR1 SQVTM and CDR2 ANQGSEA come from the germline V gene. CDR3 DNA sequence: TGCAGCGTTGAAGCCCTTTCGCGGGGGGGGTCCTACAATGAGCAGTTCTTC. It encodes CSVEALSRGGSYNEQFF.

The chain is built from TRBV5-1 and TRBJ2-5; TRBD2 matches at 11 bases. Per germline, CDR1 SGHRS and CDR2 YFSETQ. Losses at the gene ends were 5 bases for V and 1 base for J; bases not matched to a gene: 1. The CDR3 totals 14 residues. CDR3 protein: CASRLAGVQETQYF. DNA for the CDR3: TGCGCCAGCAGACTAGCGGGGGTCCAAGAGACCCAGTACTTC.

V usage is TRBV6-5 and J usage is TRBJ1-5, with D perhaps TRBD1 (5 bases). The germline V gene encodes CDR1 MNHEY and CDR2 SVGAGI. This CDR3 has 14 residues. The ends were cut back, 2 bases at V and 2 bases at J, with 7 bases in the middle. CDR3 in DNA: TGTGCCAGCAGTTACGGAGGGGGCAATCAGCCCCAGCATTTT. Encoded protein: CASSYGGGNQPQHF.

This clonotype was detected only a few times. The chain is built from TRBV4-3 and TRBJ2-2; D is uncertain. Trimming cost V 6 bases and J 1 base, with 9 bases left between them. Germline CDR1 is LGHNA and CDR2 is YSLEER. CDR3 length: 14 residues. CDR3 nucleotide sequence: TGCGCCAGCAGTCGGACCTTGAACACCGGGGAGCTGTTTTTT. This codes for CASSRTLNTGELFF.

This clonotype was observed many times. This rearrangement joins TRBV10-3 to TRBJ1-2; no clear D gene. Germline loops: CDR1 ENHRY, CDR2 SYGVKD. V lost 2 bases and J lost 6, with 10 bases in between. The CDR3 sequence is 13 residues long. The CDR3 loop reads CAISETRANGYTF. CDR3 sequence (DNA): TGTGCCATCAGTGAGACTCGCGCGAATGGCTACACCTTC.

This clonotype was found a few times. This chain connects TRBV20-1 to TRBJ2-1; 9 bases map to TRBD2. V shed 4 bases and J 4 bases; nucleotides not matched to a gene: 11. This CDR3 is built from 16 residues. Looked up from germline, CDR1 is DFQATT and CDR2 is SNEGSKA (reference sequence). CDR3 coding DNA: TGCAGTGCTACCCGCTTAGCGGGAGTCCGATACAATGAGCAGTTCTTC. It translates to CSATRLAGVRYNEQFF.

This clonotype has only a few counts. The rearrangement links TRBV5-1 to TRBJ2-7, with 10 bases identical to TRBD2. V was pared by 0 bases and J by 2 bases, with 5 bases of the junction left unmatched. Germline loops: CDR1 SGHRS, CDR2 YFSETQ. The CDR3 consists of 16 residues. CDR3 protein: CASSLGPSGGPYEQYF. In nucleotides, the CDR3 is TGCGCCAGCAGCTTGGGGCCTAGCGGGGGCCCCTACGAGCAGTACTTC.

In this sample, this clonotype turned up a few times. This chain uses TRBV12-3 or TRBV12-4 with TRBJ2-1; no clear D gene. V lost 0 bases to trimming and J lost 8 bases, with 8 bases between them. CDR3 length: 13 amino acids. CDR3 sequence reads: CASSLAPGDEQFF. DNA for the CDR3: TGTGCCAGCAGTTTAGCGCCCGGTGATGAGCAGTTCTTC.

This clonotype has a handful of counts. This chain links TRBV6-2 or TRBV6-3 with TRBJ2-3; 13 bases align to TRBD2. The length of the CDR3 is 15 residues. Germline V gene sequence: CDR1 MNHEY, CDR2 SVGEGT. Losses at the gene ends were 7 bases for V and 3 bases for J; bases not matched to a gene: 4. The CDR3 here is CASNLLAGGTDTQYF. As DNA, the CDR3 is TGTGCCAGCAATCTACTAGCGGGAGGGACAGATACGCAGTATTTT.